This record looks at one T cell receptor beta chain sequence and its context. Its target is not known. Assay used: immunoSEQ multiplex PCR; TCRdb lists only in-frame clones, some missing. The sample contains under 100,000 clones, around 90% of which appear only once. This sample is drawn from a study of PD-1 blockade in classical Hodgkin lymphoma. Study findings and constraints: The authors excluded patients who started nivolumab under 1 year after ASCT.

Each patient experienced a relapse that followed autologous stem cell transplantation, and brentuximab vedotin exposure varied. This CDR3 has 16 amino acids. Per germline, CDR1 SGHTA and CDR2 FQGTGA. V was cut by 5 bases and J by 0 bases, with 15 bases left in between. The origin of this receptor is a human donor with classical Hodgkin lymphoma. The chain joins TRBV7-3 to TRBJ2-3; TRBD2 might be the D (6 bases). Sequencing used peripheral blood mononuclear cells (PBMCs), obtained before the second cycle of nivolumab. The CDR3 DNA reads as TGTGCCAGCAGCCCCCCCGGGACTTCTAGCACAGATACGCAGTATTTT. This translates into CASSPPGTSSTDTQYF.